The clone carrying this T cell receptor (beta chain) was counted a single time. The record originates from a study of T cell changes during pregnancy in multiple sclerosis. This CDR3 region has 18 residues. The germline V gene encodes CDR1 SGHRS and CDR2 YFSETQ. V lost 0 bases, J lost 0 bases, and 5 bases stayed unmatched. Profiling relied on immunoSEQ multiplex PCR, and the TCRdb table lists in-frame clones only, not all of them. The sample consists of approximately 88,000 clones, almost 95% of them appearing once. Here the sequenced sample was peripheral blood, taken in the first trimester of pregnancy. The rearrangement joins TRBV5-1 to TRBJ1-3; the match to TRBD1 covers 11 bases. The sequence was obtained from a female donor with multiple sclerosis, enrolled in a pregnancy study. In nucleotides, the CDR3 is TGCGCCAGCAGCTTGGCGGACAGGGGGCTCCTCTCTGGAAACACCATATATTTT. Its protein product is CASSLADRGLLSGNTIYF.